This T cell receptor (beta chain) is drawn from a study of cytomegalovirus exposure and HLA in healthy donors. In the PCR, 60 Vbeta and 13 Jbeta primers were used. The table came from immunoSEQ multiplex PCR; TCRdb's copy has only in-frame clones and leaves some out. Among approximately 89,000 clones listed, 76% were seen once. The study, taken as a whole, reports: The listing of roughly 160 TCR beta chains classed them as cytomegalovirus-associated. Highly shared variants forming one cluster were likely a sequencing artifact.

This clone appeared a single time. Its target is not known. Germline and junction disagree at one end, which may indicate a read error. This specimen includes other DNA sequences encoding the same CDR3. Looked up from germline, CDR1 is GTSNPN and CDR2 is SVGIG (reference sequence). This CDR3 comprises 13 residues. This clonotype was obtained from a male donor in good health and CMV-seronegative. The chain is built from TRBV30 and TRBJ1-3; D call uncertain. The specimen sequenced was PBMCs. This CDR3 is CALGKGTGNTIYF. The CDR3 DNA follows: TGTGCCCTCGGGAAGGGAACTGGAAATACCATATATTTT.